The rows below give T cell receptor beta chains drawn from one sample of a study of blood T cell repertoires in COVID-19. TCRdb's table, derived via immunoSEQ multiplex PCR, lists solely in-frame clones and lacks some. This repertoire shows about 440,000 clones, roughly 88% found once; its top ten account for around 12%. Sample: peripheral blood. Receptors were obtained from a woman in her fifties or sixties with COVID-19, enrolled during active disease. Both conserved end residues are part of each CDR3. A D gene is named only where the DNA matches it firmly. Not all rows give a size; the values are once, few, many and, for expanded clones, a class.

j_gene	d_gene	abundance	v_gene	CDR3nt	CDR3aa
TRBJ1-5	NA	NA	TRBV7-6	TGTGCCAGCAGCTTAGCGGTCCGGGAGAGGGGTCAGCCCCAGCATTTT	CASSLAVRERGQPQHF
TRBJ2-3	NA	NA	TRBV5-1	TGCGCCAGCAGCTCCGCACGCGCCACAGATACGCAGTATTTT	CASSSARATDTQYF
TRBJ1-1	NA	NA	TRBV28	TGTGCCAGCATCGCGAGGACTGAAGCTTTCTTT	CASIARTEAFF
TRBJ1-2	NA	few	TRBV25-1	TGTGCCAGCAGTGAACAGGGGCACTATGGCTACACCTTC	CASSEQGHYGYTF
TRBJ1-5	NA	NA	TRBV11-2	TGTGCCAGCAGCTTAGAGGGGACTTTAAATCAGCCCCAGCATTTT	CASSLEGTLNQPQHF
TRBJ2-7	TRBD2	once	TRBV5-1	TGCGCCAGCAGCTCGGGACTAGCGGGGTCTGAGGAGCAGTACTTC	CASSSGLAGSEEQYF
TRBJ2-1	TRBD2	NA	TRBV19	TGTGCCAGTAACCCGACTAGCGGGGGGGCCAATGAGCAGTTCTTC	CASNPTSGGANEQFF
TRBJ2-7	TRBD1	NA	TRBV6-5	TGTGCCAGCAGCCGGGACAGGGCGCCCTACGAGCAGTACTTC	CASSRDRAPYEQYF
TRBJ2-7	NA	NA	TRBV12-3/TRBV12-4	TGTGCCAGCAGTGAACTTACCTACGAGCAGTACTTC	CASSELTYEQYF
TRBJ1-6	NA	NA	TRBV7-2	TGTGCCAGCAGCTTTAGGGGCTCGAAACCCCCTGCCCTCCACTTT	CASSFRGSKPPALHF
TRBJ2-3	TRBD2	NA	TRBV9	TGTGCCAGCAGCCTTAGCGGGGTAAGCACAGATACGCAGTATTTT	CASSLSGVSTDTQYF
TRBJ2-2	NA	once	TRBV5-4	TGTGCCAGCAGCTCAGACCCAGGGCGTATAGACACCGGGGAGCTGTTTTTT	CASSSDPGRIDTGELFF
TRBJ1-1	NA	NA	TRBV30	TGTGCCTGGAGCGGGGGGGACACTGAAGCTTTCTTT	CAWSGGDTEAFF
TRBJ1-2	TRBD1	NA	TRBV29-1	TGCAGCGTTGAAGACCGGACAGGAAGCTATGGCTACACCTTC	CSVEDRTGSYGYTF
TRBJ1-2	NA	NA	TRBV10-3	TGTGCCATCAGTGAGTCGGGAGGGACCAGGGGCTACACCTTC	CAISESGGTRGYTF
TRBJ1-3	TRBD1	NA	TRBV4-2	TGTGCCAGCAGCCAAGAATCGGGGTTACAGGGGCCAGGATACACCATATATTTT	CASSQESGLQGPGYTIYF
TRBJ2-2	TRBD1	NA	TRBV27	TGTGCCAGCAGTTTATCGACAGGGGTAGAGAACACCGGGGAGCTGTTTTTT	CASSLSTGVENTGELFF
TRBJ1-2	NA	NA	TRBV24-1	TGTGCCACCAGTGATTTGAGCACTAACTATGGCTACACCTTC	CATSDLSTNYGYTF
TRBJ1-6	NA	NA	TRBV28	TGTGCCAGCAGCCCCCGGGTAAAGCCAACTTCACCCCTCCACTTT	CASSPRVKPTSPLHF
TRBJ2-3	NA	NA	TRBV7-9	TGTGCCAGCAGCCTGGACTCTCGGTTGGATACGCAGTATTTT	CASSLDSRLDTQYF
TRBJ2-7	TRBD1	NA	TRBV6-5	TGTGCCAGCAGAGCGGACAGGGGGAACTACGAGCAGTACTTC	CASRADRGNYEQYF
TRBJ1-5	TRBD1	NA	TRBV6-2/TRBV6-3	TGTGCCAGCAGCCTCGGGACAGCATGGGGCAATCAGCCCCAGCATTTT	CASSLGTAWGNQPQHF
TRBJ1-1	TRBD1	NA	TRBV29-1	TGCAGTGCCGGGACAGGGGAAACTGAAGCTTTCTTT	CSAGTGETEAFF
TRBJ1-4	TRBD1	NA	TRBV5-4	TGTGCCAGCAGTCGCTCCGGGACAGGTGAAAAACTGTTTTTT	CASSRSGTGEKLFF
TRBJ1-2	TRBD1	once	TRBV5-4	TGTGCCAGCACCCCGGGGCGACAGGGTCGTTACTACACCTTC	CASTPGRQGRYYTF
TRBJ1-6	TRBD1	NA	TRBV5-6	TGTGCCAGCAGCTTAGCGGACAGGGAGCATTCACCCCTCCACTTT	CASSLADREHSPLHF
TRBJ1-1	NA	NA	TRBV6-5	TGTGCCAGCGCGGTAGCGACTGAAGCTTTCTTT	CASAVATEAFF
TRBJ2-1	TRBD2	NA	TRBV9	TGTGCCAGCAGCGTAGCTACGGGACTAGCCTACAATGAGCAGTTCTTC	CASSVATGLAYNEQFF
TRBJ2-3	NA	NA	TRBV10-1	TGCGCCAGCAGTGAGTGGGGGGGCCTCGCAGATACGCAGTATTTT	CASSEWGGLADTQYF
TRBJ1-2	NA	once	TRBV5-1	TGCGCCAGCAGCTGGGGCCCGAGCCAAGAGGACTATGGCTACACCTTC	CASSWGPSQEDYGYTF
TRBJ1-2	TRBD1	NA	TRBV5-1	TGCGCCAGCAGCCCCCGACAGGGGAACGATGGCTACACCTTC	CASSPRQGNDGYTF
TRBJ1-5	TRBD1	once	TRBV6-5	TGTGCCAGCAGTACGGGACAGCAAGGTCAGCCCCAGCATTTT	CASSTGQQGQPQHF
TRBJ2-3	NA	NA	TRBV12-3/TRBV12-4	TGTGCCAGCAGCCCGGGCACAGATACGCAGTATTTT	CASSPGTDTQYF
TRBJ1-5	NA	NA	TRBV21-1	TGTGCCAGCAGCAAAGTAAAGGGGCCTGGGGCCCATCAGCCCCAGCATTTT	CASSKVKGPGAHQPQHF
TRBJ1-1	TRBD1	few	TRBV11-2	TGTGCCAGCAGCTTTGCCCTGACAGGGACTCGAATGAACACTGAAGCTTTCTTT	CASSFALTGTRMNTEAFF
TRBJ1-2	TRBD1	NA	TRBV5-1	TGCGCCAGCAGCTTAAGGACAGGGGGCGCACCAGCCTATGGCTACACCTTC	CASSLRTGGAPAYGYTF
TRBJ2-3	NA	NA	TRBV29-1	TGCAGCGCGAAGCGTCGGGGCACAGATACGCAGTATTTT	CSAKRRGTDTQYF
TRBJ1-2	NA	NA	TRBV9	TGTGCCAGCAGTGACTCAGGGTTCTATGGCTACACCTTC	CASSDSGFYGYTF
TRBJ1-2	NA	once	TRBV18	TGTGCCAGCTCTTTCGACTTCGGGGGCTACACCTTC	CASSFDFGGYTF
TRBJ1-2	NA	few	TRBV12-3/TRBV12-4	TGTGCCAGCAGTGAGACAGGTGACTATGGCTACACCTTC	CASSETGDYGYTF
TRBJ2-1	NA	NA	TRBV5-6	TGTGCCAGCAGCTTCGTGAGGGAGGTAACGTTCTTC	CASSFVREVTFF